This T cell receptor beta chain was documented in a study of blood T cells in healthy people across ages. Overall study results and limits: Naive and antigen-experienced cells were not separated, limiting conclusive comparison.

Per the germline V gene, CDR1 is DFQATT and CDR2 is SNEGSKA (reference sequence). The CDR3 totals 14 residues. With 5 bases clipped from V and 7 bases from J, the junction kept 9 bases outside the gene matches. A J-beta primer mix and a sample-barcoded 5' primer were used in a second PCR of roughly 6 to 12 cycles. TCRdb re-derived calls from the 5' RACE reads in MiXCR, one entry per CDR3 protein. This table has around 400,000 distinct CDR3 sequences, more than 45% appearing once. In regard to this clonotype: Its antigen is undetermined.

This chain uses TRBV20-1 with TRBJ2-1; 9 bases match TRBD1. The source material was blood. This TCR derives from a man aged 55 to 70 in good health. The CDR3 region has the DNA TGCAGTGCTCTAACGGGACAGGGAGGAAATGAGCAGTTCTTC. The encoded protein is CSALTGQGGNEQFF.